The 9 T cell receptor beta chains reported below all come from one sample, sequenced in a study of early T cells in non-severe SARS-CoV-2 infection. In TCRdb, the 5' RACE reads were re-called with MiXCR into one record per CDR3 protein. The table lists tens of thousands of distinct CDR3 sequences, over 10% of them singletons. The sequencing sample was made of whole blood. These receptors were taken from an adult who was a healthcare worker with PCR-confirmed SARS-CoV-2 infection or an uninfected control (not recorded which).

This clonotype was found many times. This chain joins TRBV20-1 and TRBJ1-2; maybe TRBD1 (6 bases). V was cut by 6 bases and J by 4 bases, with 18 bases left in between. Germline lookup yields CDR1 DFQATT and CDR2 SNEGSKA (reference sequence). The CDR3 is 14 residues long. In nucleotides, the CDR3 is TGCAGTGCCCGAGGAGGGGGGGCGGCCTATGGCTACACCTTC. Its translation: CSARGGGAAYGYTF.

This clonotype was recorded at least ten times. V is TRBV7-6 and J is TRBJ2-3; D possibly corresponds to TRBD1 (6 bases). CDR3 length: 16 residues. V lost 2 bases and J 1 base, leaving 13 bases between the germline ends. Germline lookup yields CDR1 SGHVS and CDR2 FNYEAQ. Here the CDR3 reads CASSLIQAGGTDTQYF. Here the CDR3 DNA reads TGTGCCAGCAGCTTAATTCAGGCAGGGGGCACAGATACGCAGTATTTT.

This clonotype was picked up a small number of times. The chain couples TRBV5-4 to TRBJ2-5; the D gene is possibly TRBD2 (6 bases). CDR3 length equals 14 residues. Trimming cost V 6 bases and J 2 bases, with 14 bases left between them. Germline lookup yields CDR1 SGHNT and CDR2 YYREEE (reference sequence). CDR3 in DNA: TGTGCCAGCAATGCAGGGAGGACGCAAGAGACCCAGTACTTC. Its translation: CASNAGRTQETQYF. Full variable domain (missing parts from reference TRBV5-4 and TRBJ2-5): ETGVTQSPTHLIKTRGQQVTLRCSSQSGHNTVSWYQQALGQGPQFIFQYYREEENGRGNFPPRFSGLQFPNYSSELNVNALELDDSALYLCASNAGRTQETQYFGPGTRLLVL.

This clonotype has a count of ten or more. This chain connects TRBV12-3 or TRBV12-4 to TRBJ2-7; D may be TRBD2 (5 bases). CDR3 length: 13 amino acids. V dropped 2 bases and J dropped 6 bases, with 11 bases sitting between them. CDR3 in DNA: TGTGCCAGCAGTTTAAACTCTGGAGGCGAGCAGTACTTC. It translates to CASSLNSGGEQYF.

The chain recombines TRBV7-3 with TRBJ2-3; D call uncertain. The CDR3 extends over 14 amino acids. Germline lookup yields CDR1 SGHTA and CDR2 FQGTGA. Trimming stripped 2 bases from V and 6 bases from J, with 12 bases between. Here the CDR3 reads CASSLSTRGDTQYF. Written as DNA, the CDR3 is TGTGCCAGCAGCTTATCCACTCGTGGGGATACGCAGTATTTT.

The rearrangement joins TRBV28 to TRBJ2-5; 9 bases agree with TRBD2. The CDR3 spans 16 residues. J was trimmed by 5 bases and V by 4 bases; bases with no gene match: 11. Germline V gene sequence: CDR1 MDHEN, CDR2 SYDVKM. The CDR3 coding sequence is TGTGCCAGCAGTTCGCAAGGCGGACTAGCGCGGGAGACCCAGTACTTC. Translated: CASSSQGGLARETQYF.

This clonotype was seen more than once but under ten times. This chain uses TRBV7-2 with TRBJ2-5; D possibly matches TRBD1 or TRBD2 (5 bases each). Germline values: CDR1 SGHTA, CDR2 FQGNSA. The CDR3 length is 14 residues. V was clipped by 1 base and J by 2 bases, with 8 bases between them. As DNA, the CDR3 is TGTGCCAGCAGCTTAGTGAGGGGACAAGAGACCCAGTACTTC. Residues: CASSLVRGQETQYF.

This clonotype was counted between two and nine times. The chain is built from TRBV28 and TRBJ1-1, with no clear D. Germline assignment: CDR1 MDHEN and CDR2 SYDVKM. V was trimmed by 11 bases and J by 1 base, leaving 11 bases between them. CDR3 length: 12 amino acids. CDR3 DNA: TGTGCCTGGTCCGGACCGAACACTGAAGCTTTCTTT. Translating it yields CAWSGPNTEAFF. The whole variable domain, filled in from reference TRBV28 and TRBJ1-1, reads DVKVTQSSRYLVKRTGEKVFLECVQDMDHENMFWYRQDPGLGLRLIYFSYDVKMKEKGDIPEGYSVSREKKERFSLILESASTNQTSMYLCAWSGPNTEAFFGQGTRLTVV.

The sample holds many counts of this clonotype. The DNA of the CDR3 is TGTGCCAGCTCGCCTCAAGGGGGCCCAGGGGAGCAGTACTTC. Its protein product is CASSPQGGPGEQYF. The J gene is TRBJ2-7, the V gene TRBV18, with 7 positions matching TRBD1. The CDR3 consists of 14 residues. V gave up 6 bases and J gave up 7 bases; unmatched junction bases: 12. Germline CDR1 KGHSH, CDR2 LQKENI.